These 15 T cell receptor beta chains came from one sample sequenced in a study of human T cells and chemical hapten exposure. Each CDR3 protein gets one entry after TCRdb re-called the RACE reads with MiXCR. The sample consists of just under 350,000 distinct CDR3 sequences, roughly 6.9% of them appearing once. The time point denotes: patch test 1, 2 weeks after DPC sensitization. Treatment of the sample: therapeutic diphenylcyclopropenone sensitization with weekly scalp DPC. The sample here was whole blood, taken in connection with sensitization to the hapten diphenylcyclopropenone (DPC). Every receptor here comes from a woman aged 18 to 35 with alopecia areata. Some clones in this sample may be carry-over from other donors' samples.

As regards this clonotype: One junction end does not reproduce the germline sequence, and a read error may be involved. The chain recombines TRBV3-1 with TRBJ2-7; 7 nucleotides line up with TRBD2. The CDR3 covers 13 residues. Per the germline V gene, CDR1 is LGHDT and CDR2 is YNNKEL (reference sequence). This chain's CDR3 is CASTQAGSYEQYF. CDR3 bases: TGTGCCAGCACCCAAGCGGGGTCCTACGAGCAGTACTTC.

In its sample, this clonotype was seen many times. This chain joins TRBV4-3 and TRBJ2-7, with 9 bases that match TRBD2. The V and J ends lost 4 bases and 4 bases, in that order; junction bases with no gene match: 8. CDR3 length equals 15 residues. Looked up from germline, CDR1 is LGHNA and CDR2 is YSLEER. In DNA, the CDR3 is TGCGCCAGCAGCCCCCTAGCGGGGAGGGGATACGAGCAGTACTTC. Protein product: CASSPLAGRGYEQYF.

The table lists this clonotype with many counts. The chain carries TRBV18 and TRBJ1-1; a weak D match, TRBD1 (5 bases). CDR3 length: 14 residues. Germline V gives CDR1 KGHSH, CDR2 LQKENI. Trimming left V 7 bases short and J 0 bases short, with 12 bases between. The CDR3, as DNA: TGTGCCAGCTTCGCAGGGACCATGAACACTGAAGCTTTCTTT. Protein sequence: CASFAGTMNTEAFF. Filled out from reference TRBV18 and TRBJ1-1, the complete variable domain reads NAGVMQNPRHLVRRRGQEARLRCSPMKGHSHVYWYRQLPEEGLKFMVYLQKENIIDESGMPKERFSAEFPKEGPSILRIQQVVRGDSAAYFCASFAGTMNTEAFFGQGTRLTVV.

This chain joins TRBV6-5 and TRBJ1-5; D is unresolved. The V end lost 6 bases, the J end lost 3 bases, and 9 bases lay between the germline ends. CDR3 length: 13 residues. The V gene's germline CDR1 is MNHEY and CDR2 SVGAGI. Here the CDR3 reads CASSPSANQPQHF. The CDR3 DNA reads TGTGCCAGCAGCCCTTCGGCCAATCAGCCCCAGCATTTT.

This clonotype was found many times. V gene TRBV4-1 combines with J gene TRBJ1-3; 12 bases line up with TRBD1. The CDR3 has 18 amino acids. J was trimmed by 3 bases and V by 5 bases; bases with no gene match: 11. CDR1 is MGHRA and CDR2 is YSYEKL in the germline V gene. The CDR3 DNA reads TGCGCCAGCAGCGCCGGGACAGGGGGCGCGTATGGTGGAAACACCATATATTTT. The encoded protein is CASSAGTGGAYGGNTIYF.

In its sample, this clonotype was seen a few times. The chain joins TRBV20-1 to TRBJ2-7; 11 bases map to TRBD1. CDR1 is DFQATT and CDR2 is SNEGSKA in the germline V gene (reference sequence). V was pared by 6 bases and J by 2 bases, with 15 bases of the junction left unmatched. CDR3 length equals 17 residues. The CDR3 loop reads CSAPRPNRDRGTYEQYF. CDR3 nucleotides: TGCAGTGCCCCACGCCCAAACCGGGACAGGGGGACCTACGAGCAGTACTTC.

A few counts support this clonotype. J is TRBJ2-2 and V is TRBV19; TRBD1 aligns across 8 bases. V was pared by 6 bases and J by 5 bases, with 8 bases of the junction left unmatched. Germline CDR1 and CDR2: LNHDA and SQIVND (reference sequence). The CDR3 is 15 residues long. CDR3 DNA: TGTGCCAGTAGCTGGACAGGGCCCAGTACCGGGGAGCTGTTTTTT. It yields the protein CASSWTGPSTGELFF.

V and J are TRBV12-3 or TRBV12-4 and TRBJ1-2, with TRBD1 matching 8 bases. This CDR3 comprises 14 residues. V gave up 6 bases and J gave up 6 bases; unmatched junction bases: 9. This chain's CDR3 is CASRPPTGGNGYTF. DNA of the CDR3: TGTGCCAGCAGGCCTCCTACAGGGGGTAATGGCTACACCTTC.

Written as DNA, the CDR3 is TGTGCCAGCAGCTCGGGACGGCAAAATCAGCCCCAGCATTTT. Translating gives CASSSGRQNQPQHF. The J gene is TRBJ1-5, the V gene TRBV27; tentative D call: TRBD1 (5 bases). Germline V gives CDR1 MNHEY, CDR2 SMNVEV (reference sequence). CDR3 size: 14 residues. Trimming shortened V by 6 bases and J by 4 bases, and 13 bases separated the two germline ends.

This clonotype was observed many times. The rearrangement links TRBV5-1 to TRBJ2-7; 7 bases fit TRBD2. Trimming removed 4 bases from V and 5 bases from J; junction bases left unmatched: 6. Germline CDR1 reads SGHRS; CDR2 reads YFSETQ. The CDR3 covers 13 residues. The DNA of the CDR3 is TGCGCCAGCAGCCCAAGTGGGGGGGACGAGCAGTACTTC. It yields the protein CASSPSGGDEQYF.

This clonotype turned up a few times. For the CDR3, the DNA is TGTGCCAGCAGCTTATCCGCAATCTCCTACAATGAGCAGTTCTTC. Its translation is CASSLSAISYNEQFF. The V and J genes are TRBV7-6 and TRBJ2-1; D is undetermined. Germline V CDR1 and CDR2: SGHVS, FNYEAQ. This CDR3 contains 15 residues. Deletions cut 2 bases from V and 0 bases from J, with 8 bases between.

This clonotype was counted at least ten times. This chain joins TRBV6-1 and TRBJ2-5, with D unresolved. Germline CDR1 is MNHNS and CDR2 is SASEGT. The length of the CDR3 is 14 residues. Trimming removed 3 bases at V and 9 bases at J, with 17 bases between. This CDR3 reads CASSEAPGPPAQYF. CDR3 nucleotide sequence: TGTGCCAGCAGTGAGGCGCCGGGTCCCCCGGCCCAGTACTTC.

This chain connects TRBV6-6 to TRBJ1-5, with D unresolved. CDR1 MNHNY and CDR2 SVGAGI come from the germline V gene (reference sequence). This CDR3 region has 16 residues. Trimming took off 7 bases at V and 5 bases at J, with 21 bases between the two ends. The chain's CDR3 is CASIDAAASSYQPQHF. CDR3 in DNA: TGTGCCAGCATAGACGCCGCGGCCAGTTCATATCAGCCCCAGCATTTT.

The CDR3 here is CASSRRTGSAEAFF. CDR3 coding DNA: TGTGCCAGCAGCAGGCGGACAGGGAGCGCTGAAGCTTTCTTT. This chain joins TRBV14 and TRBJ1-1; 8 bases map to TRBD1. V lost 5 bases to trimming and J lost 6 bases; unmatched junction nucleotides: 8. This CDR3 contains 14 residues. The V gene's germline CDR1 is SGHDN and CDR2 FVKESK.

In its sample, this clonotype was seen many times. The chain uses TRBV7-2 and TRBJ2-2, with D unresolved. Per germline, CDR1 SGHTA and CDR2 FQGNSA. V was shortened by 1 base and J by 6 bases, with 9 bases between the two germline ends. The length of the CDR3 is 14 residues. CDR3 region: CASSLDWVAGELFF. CDR3 nucleotide sequence: TGTGCCAGCAGCTTAGATTGGGTCGCCGGGGAGCTGTTTTTT.